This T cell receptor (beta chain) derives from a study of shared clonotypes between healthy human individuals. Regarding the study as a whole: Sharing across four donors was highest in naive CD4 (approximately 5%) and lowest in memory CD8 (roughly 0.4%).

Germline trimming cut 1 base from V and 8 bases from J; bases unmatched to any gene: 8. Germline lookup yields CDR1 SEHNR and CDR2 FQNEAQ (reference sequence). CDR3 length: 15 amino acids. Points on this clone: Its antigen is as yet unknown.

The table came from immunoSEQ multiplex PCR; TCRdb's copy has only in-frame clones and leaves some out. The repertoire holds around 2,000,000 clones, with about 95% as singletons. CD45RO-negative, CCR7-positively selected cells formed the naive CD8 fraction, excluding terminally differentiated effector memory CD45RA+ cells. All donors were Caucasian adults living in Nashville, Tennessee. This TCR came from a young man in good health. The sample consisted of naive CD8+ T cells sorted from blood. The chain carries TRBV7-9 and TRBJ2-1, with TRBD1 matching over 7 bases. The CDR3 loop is CASSLGAGGAYEQFF. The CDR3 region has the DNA TGTGCCAGCAGCTTAGGGGCAGGGGGAGCGTATGAGCAGTTCTTC.